A selection of T cell receptor beta chains follows, all from one sample in a study of memory CD4+ T cells and cytomegalovirus serostatus. The repertoire was sequenced with immunoSEQ multiplex PCR; TCRdb's copy has only in-frame clones and lacks some. This repertoire shows about 75,000 clones, roughly three quarters found once; its top ten account for roughly 2.6%. Specimen: memory CD4+ T cells from blood. All receptors come from an adult in good health and CMV-seropositive. The CDR3 runs from the conserved cysteine through the conserved F or W. A row's size may be missing; if present it is once, few, many or a size class.

TRBJ1-2 TRBV5-1 NA CASRSTGGDGYTF
TRBJ2-3 TRBV7-2 NA CASSGWTGQTQYF
TRBJ1-4 TRBV5-1 few CASSLNRQEKLFF
TRBJ1-4 TRBV19 few CASMDYRETTNEKLFF
TRBJ1-5 TRBV6-5 NA CASSRSGNSNQPQHF
TRBJ2-3 TRBV4-1 NA CASSQDGGTDTQYF
TRBJ2-3 TRBV9 NA CASSVIAGGTDTQYF
TRBJ1-5 TRBV30 NA CASQFSGQPQHF
TRBJ2-7 TRBV5-6 NA CASSLPGSPGGEQYF
TRBJ2-2 TRBV2 NA CASSQQNTGELFF
TRBJ2-5 TRBV11-2 NA CASSLGGTSGETQYF
TRBJ2-7 TRBV6-5 NA CACRAVSSGGFEQYF
TRBJ2-7 TRBV6-6 NA CASSYSGSQGWEQYF
TRBJ2-1 TRBV12-5 once CASGLGNSYNEQFF
TRBJ2-1 TRBV6-6 NA CASSILAAVYNEQFF
TRBJ1-2 TRBV4-1 NA CASSEQGAEGYTF
TRBJ2-3 TRBV18 NA CASTANSADTQYF
TRBJ1-1 TRBV29-1 once CSGGGGGRSPNTEAFF
TRBJ2-1 TRBV11-3 NA CASRPLTGLRDNEQFF
TRBJ1-3 TRBV30 NA CACGEAGNTIYF
TRBJ1-1 TRBV6-1 NA CASREIDRGAFF
TRBJ1-2 TRBV28 NA CASSFGGYGYTF
TRBJ2-1 TRBV15 NA CATSRHFGGGPSTNEQFF
TRBJ2-1 TRBV9 NA CASSPRSGLAGDNEQFF
TRBJ2-4 TRBV7-2 once CASSLVALAGQGIQYF
TRBJ2-5 TRBV2 NA CASKGGPGETQYF